Presented here are 19 T cell receptor beta chains from one specimen sequenced in a study of shared clonotypes between healthy human individuals. Sequencing used immunoSEQ multiplex PCR; TCRdb keeps in-frame clones, though not all of them. Of about 380,000 clones in the sample, about 96% were seen once. The specimen sequenced was memory CD8+ T cells sorted from blood. The sample's subset: CD45RO+ cells pooled with CCR7-negative TemRA cells. These receptors were obtained from a man between 25 and 39 years old in good health.

This sequence joins TRBV28 and TRBJ2-7; 10 bases align to TRBD2. CDR3 length: 15 amino acids. Losses at the gene ends were 5 bases for V and 5 bases for J; bases not matched to a gene: 9. Germline V gene data show CDR1 as MDHEN and CDR2 as SYDVKM. CDR3 nucleotide sequence: TGTGCCAGCAGTCCAAGAGCGGGAGGGCCCCACGAGCAGTACTTC. This sequence encodes CASSPRAGGPHEQYF.

The J gene is TRBJ1-2, the V gene TRBV9; D possibly corresponds to TRBD1 (5 bases). Per germline, CDR1 SGDLS and CDR2 YYNGEE. V lost 1 base, J lost 7 bases, and 8 bases lay in between. CDR3 size: 12 residues. The CDR3 sequence is CASSVQGFGYTF. Here the CDR3 DNA reads TGTGCCAGCAGCGTACAGGGTTTTGGCTACACCTTC.

The CDR3 sequence: CASRPSSSGNNEQFF. The CDR3 DNA is TGTGCCAGCAGACCGTCTTCTAGCGGGAACAATGAGCAGTTCTTC. The V and J genes are TRBV6-4 and TRBJ2-1, with TRBD2 matching over 9 bases. V was clipped by 6 bases and J by 5 bases; unmatched bases: 8. From germline, CDR1 is MRHNA and CDR2 SNTAGT. The CDR3 runs to 15 residues.

About this clone itself: Other nucleotide sequences from this sample produce the same CDR3. The rearrangement links TRBV6-6 to TRBJ2-7; D uncertain. CDR1 MNHNY and CDR2 SVGAGI come from the germline V gene (reference sequence). V lost 6 bases and J 3 bases, leaving 3 bases between the germline ends. CDR3 length: 10 amino acids. CDR3 bases: TGTGCCAGCAGAGACTACGAGCAGTACTTC. It specifies CASRDYEQYF.

In regard to this clone: This sample also contains other DNA sequences that code for the same CDR3. CDR3 bases: TGTGCCAGCAGTTTAGCGGGAGCCTACAATGAGCAGTTCTTC. The encoded protein is CASSLAGAYNEQFF. This chain connects TRBV28 to TRBJ2-1, with 7 bases matching TRBD2. The V gene end was trimmed by 2 bases and the J gene end by 2 bases; junction bases not matched to a gene: 0. The germline V gene has CDR1 MDHEN and CDR2 SYDVKM. CDR3 size: 14 residues.

This chain uses TRBV10-3 with TRBJ1-5; no reliable D call. V shed 0 bases and J shed 7 bases, with 4 bases lying between them. CDR3 size: 12 residues. Per the germline V gene, CDR1 is ENHRY and CDR2 is SYGVKD. CDR3 nucleotide sequence: TGTGCCATCAGTGAGTCGAGCCAGCCCCAGCATTTT. This encodes CAISESSQPQHF.

This chain links TRBV28 with TRBJ1-5, with 7 bases matching TRBD1. With V trimmed by 7 bases and J by 9 bases, 9 bases remained unmatched. Germline CDR1 reads MDHEN; CDR2 reads SYDVKM. The CDR3 is 13 residues long. This CDR3 is CASTPTGRRPQHF. The CDR3 DNA follows: TGTGCCAGCACCCCGACAGGGCGTAGGCCCCAGCATTTT.

CDR3 coding DNA: TGTGCCAGCAGCCTACGGACAGCCATCGCGGCCTATGGCTACACCTTC. It codes for CASSLRTAIAAYGYTF. This chain uses TRBV5-5 with TRBJ1-2; D might be TRBD1 (6 bases). Trimming removed 4 bases from V and 4 bases from J, with 20 bases in between. CDR3 length: 16 amino acids. The germline V gene encodes CDR1 SGHKS and CDR2 YYEKEE (reference sequence). Looking up the rest from reference TRBV5-5 and TRBJ1-2 gives the full variable domain: DAGVTQSPTHLIKTRGQQVTLRCSPISGHKSVSWYQQVLGQGPQFIFQYYEKEERGRGNFPDRFSARQFPNYSSELNVNALLLGDSALYLCASSLRTAIAAYGYTFGSGTRLTVV.

This rearrangement joins TRBV7-6 to TRBJ2-5; TRBD2 aligns across 7 bases. With 2 bases clipped from V and 7 bases from J, the junction kept 13 bases outside the gene matches. CDR3 length equals 16 residues. Germline loops: CDR1 SGHVS, CDR2 FNYEAQ. DNA for the CDR3: TGTGCCAGCAGCTTACTTCTACGGCGGGAGAGTGGGACCCAGTACTTC. Encoded protein: CASSLLLRRESGTQYF. The complete variable domain, with remaining parts taken from reference TRBV7-6 and TRBJ2-5, reads GAGVSQSPRYKVTKRGQDVALRCDPISGHVSLYWYRQALGQGPEFLTYFNYEAQQDKSGLPNDRFSAERPEGSISTLTIQRTEQRDSAMYRCASSLLLRRESGTQYFGPGTRLLVL.

In regard to this clone: Within the sample, other DNA sequences also encode this same CDR3. The chain uses TRBV6-1 and TRBJ1-2; a possible D gene is TRBD1 (5 bases). V was clipped by 3 bases and J by 2 bases, with 7 bases between them. Germline CDR1 and CDR2: MNHNS and SASEGT. CDR3 length: 13 residues. The CDR3 reads CASSERDNYGYTF. The CDR3 DNA sequence: TGTGCCAGCAGTGAGAGGGACAACTATGGCTACACCTTC.

A few counts support this clone. This chain uses TRBV4-1 with TRBJ1-5, with no clear D. CDR3 length: 15 residues. V was cut by 2 bases and J by 0 bases, with 8 bases left in between. Germline CDR1 and CDR2: MGHRA and YSYEKL. CDR3 DNA sequence: TGCGCCAGCAGCCAACAGGATAATAGCAATCAGCCCCAGCATTTT. The encoded protein is CASSQQDNSNQPQHF.

J is TRBJ2-5 and V is TRBV4-2; 11 bases match TRBD2. Germline V gene sequence: CDR1 LGHNA, CDR2 YNFKEQ. After removal of 1 base from V and 2 bases from J, the junction contained 0 bases not matched to a gene. The CDR3 runs 15 residues. In nucleotides, the CDR3 is TGTGCCAGCAGCCAAGTAGCGGGAGGGCAAGAGACCCAGTACTTC. This sequence encodes CASSQVAGGQETQYF.

V and J are TRBV19 and TRBJ1-1; tentatively, D is TRBD1 (5 bases). V was shortened by 10 bases and J by 0 bases, with 15 bases between the two germline ends. Germline CDR1 is LNHDA and CDR2 is SQIVND (reference sequence). This CDR3 region has 14 residues. This chain's CDR3 is CATFKQALNTEAFF. For the CDR3, the DNA is TGTGCCACGTTTAAACAGGCTTTGAACACTGAAGCTTTCTTT.

The count of this clone is one. The gene calls are TRBV27 and TRBJ2-7, with D possibly called TRBD1 or TRBD2 (5 bases each). CDR3 length: 13 amino acids. V was shortened by 1 base and J by 6 bases, with 10 bases between the two germline ends. Germline V CDR1 and CDR2: MNHEY, SMNVEV (reference sequence). In nucleotides, the CDR3 is TGTGCCAGCAGTTTATGGGGCGCGGGCGAGCAGTACTTC. It is translated as CASSLWGAGEQYF.

The V call is TRBV12-1, the J call TRBJ1-1; the table's D call, TRBD1, has no DNA check behind it. TRBV12-1 is an annotated pseudogene. The CDR3 runs 14 residues. The CDR3 loop reads CASSSGQGNTEAFF. In nucleotides, the CDR3 is TGTGCCAGCAGCTCGGGACAGGGGAACACTGAAGCTTTCTTT.

The genes are TRBV28 and TRBJ1-1; D gene uncertain. This CDR3 spans 15 amino acids. Germline V lookup: CDR1 MDHEN, CDR2 SYDVKM. Trimming shortened V by 11 bases and J by 1 base, and 20 bases separated the two germline ends. CDR3 coding DNA: TGTGCCTCCGCAGCTCTCCTGGTGGGGAACACTGAAGCTTTCTTT. As protein: CASAALLVGNTEAFF.

This clone is a singleton in its sample. The rearrangement links TRBV7-3 to TRBJ2-1; D unclear. This CDR3 region has 13 residues. The germline V gene has CDR1 SGHTA and CDR2 FQGTGA. The germline V and J ends were trimmed by 0 bases and 12 bases, with 12 bases remaining between them. The CDR3 sequence is CASSLTTPGGQFF. Here the CDR3 DNA reads TGTGCCAGCAGCTTAACAACCCCGGGTGGGCAGTTCTTC.

The chain carries TRBV7-9 and TRBJ2-2, with D unresolved. Germline V gene data show CDR1 as SEHNR and CDR2 as FQNEAQ (reference sequence). V was trimmed by 5 bases and J by 7 bases, leaving 11 bases between them. This CDR3 is built from 13 residues. In nucleotides, the CDR3 is TGTGCCAGCAGCCCTGAGTATCACGGGGAGCTGTTTTTT. The encoded protein is CASSPEYHGELFF.

The rearrangement links TRBV5-1 to TRBJ2-1; no clear D gene. Trimming shortened V by 0 bases and J by 0 bases, and 10 bases separated the two germline ends. The CDR3 has 16 residues. Per the germline V gene, CDR1 is SGHRS and CDR2 is YFSETQ. CDR3 sequence (DNA): TGCGCCAGCAGCTTGGCCGCCAGGAGCTCCTACAATGAGCAGTTCTTC. Its protein is CASSLAARSSYNEQFF.